One and the same sample provided the 5 T cell receptor beta chains below, sequenced in a study of Ad26.COV2.S vaccination and SARS-CoV-2 variants. Indicated treatment: around 19 received Ad26.COV2.S at low or high dose, single or two shots; 5 received placebo; per-sample allocation not given. Sample collection was performed on day 63 after the first vaccine or placebo injection. Assay: immunoSEQ multiplex PCR; the TCRdb copy retains only in-frame clones and omits some. This sample yields hundreds of thousands of clones, of which roughly 90% are seen a single time; around 1.4% belongs to the top ten. Source: peripheral blood, taken in a trial of Ad26.COV2.S vaccine versus placebo. These TCRs come from a person between 18 and 65 years old who received the Ad26.COV2.S COVID-19 vaccine or a placebo.

The V call is TRBV6-1, the J call TRBJ1-1; TRBD1 is a possible D gene (5 bases). The CDR3 runs to 13 residues. From germline, CDR1 is MNHNS and CDR2 SASEGT. V was shortened by 1 base and J by 7 bases, with 10 bases between the two germline ends. The CDR3 reads CASSEGGLLEAFF. The CDR3 DNA sequence: TGTGCCAGCAGTGAAGGGGGGTTGCTTGAAGCTTTCTTT.

A word on this clone: Other nucleotide sequences from this sample produce the same CDR3. The V gene is TRBV7-2, the J gene TRBJ2-5; D is possibly TRBD2 (6 bases). Germline V gene data show CDR1 as SGHTA and CDR2 as FQGNSA. The V gene lost 3 bases and the J gene lost 2 bases, with 7 bases spanning the gap. This CDR3 spans 13 amino acids. The CDR3 spells CASSFAGQETQYF. The DNA for the CDR3 is TGTGCCAGCAGCTTCGCGGGGCAAGAGACCCAGTACTTC.

J is TRBJ1-3 and V is TRBV3-1 (or the pseudogene TRBV3-2); perhaps TRBD1 as D (5 bases). The CDR3 runs 17 residues. Germline V gives CDR1 LGHDT, CDR2 YNNKEL (reference sequence). Trimming shortened V by 6 bases and J by 3 bases, and 21 bases separated the two germline ends. This chain's CDR3 is CASSYTPGSRGGNTIYF. CDR3 in DNA: TGTGCCAGCAGTTACACCCCAGGGTCCCGGGGTGGAAACACCATATATTTT.

The chain links TRBV29-1 to TRBJ2-1; 8 positions agree with TRBD1. The CDR3 length is 13 residues. The V gene end was trimmed by 3 bases and the J gene end by 13 bases; junction bases not matched to a gene: 11. Germline CDR1 SQVTM, CDR2 ANQGSEA. The CDR3 protein is CSVERAGGGLQFF. The CDR3 nucleotides are TGCAGCGTTGAGCGAGCAGGGGGCGGGCTTCAGTTCTTC.

V and J are TRBV24-1 and TRBJ2-7; 12 bases match TRBD1. Germline V gives CDR1 KGHDR, CDR2 SFDVKD. The CDR3 has 19 amino acids. The trim removed 4 bases at V and 1 base at J, leaving 13 bases unmatched. This CDR3 reads CATSDGTGGYLRASYEQYF. The CDR3 DNA reads as TGTGCCACCAGTGACGGGACAGGGGGCTACCTGCGGGCTTCCTACGAGCAGTACTTC.